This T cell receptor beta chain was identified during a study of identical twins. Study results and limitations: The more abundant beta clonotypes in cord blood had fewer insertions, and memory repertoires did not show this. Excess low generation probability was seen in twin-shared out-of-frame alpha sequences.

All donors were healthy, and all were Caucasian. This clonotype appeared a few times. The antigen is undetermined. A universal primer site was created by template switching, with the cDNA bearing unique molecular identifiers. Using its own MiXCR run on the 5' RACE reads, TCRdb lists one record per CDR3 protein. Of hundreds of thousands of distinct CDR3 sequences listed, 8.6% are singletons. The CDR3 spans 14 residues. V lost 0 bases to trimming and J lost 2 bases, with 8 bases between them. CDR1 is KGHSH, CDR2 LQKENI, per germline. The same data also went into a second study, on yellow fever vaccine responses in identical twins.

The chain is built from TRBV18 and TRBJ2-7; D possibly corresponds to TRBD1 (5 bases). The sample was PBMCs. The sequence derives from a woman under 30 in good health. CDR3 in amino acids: CASSPPQGTYEQYF. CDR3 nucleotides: TGTGCCAGCTCACCACCGCAGGGAACCTACGAGCAGTACTTC.